Below, one T cell receptor (beta chain) is given with its context. There are 12 residues in the CDR3. The V gene's germline CDR1 is SNHLY and CDR2 FYNNEI. The V end lost 0 bases, the J end lost 9 bases, and 3 bases lay between the germline ends. The PCR ran on 60 Vbeta and 13 Jbeta primers. TCRdb's copy holds only in-frame clones and misses some; the assay was immunoSEQ multiplex PCR. The sample lists about 98,000 clones, 65% to 80% occurring once. The data stem from a study of cytomegalovirus exposure and HLA in healthy donors. The sequenced sample consisted of PBMCs. This receptor was taken from a human donor in good health. The chain joins TRBV2 to TRBJ1-6; D unresolved. In DNA form, the CDR3 reads TGTGCCAGCAGTGAAGCTCGTTCACCCCTCCACTTT. It codes for CASSEARSPLHF.